Here is one T cell receptor (beta chain) with its context. What it recognizes is unknown. This CDR3 is 17 amino acids long. After removal of 3 bases from V and 3 bases from J, the junction contained 7 bases not matched to a gene. The germline gives CDR1 MRHNA, CDR2 SNTAGT. This sample was taken from a study of blood T cells in healthy people across ages. Across the study: Template switching captured about one barcoded beta molecule per two T cells.

A J-beta primer mix and a sample-barcoded 5' primer were used in a second PCR of about 7 to 12 cycles. A single record per CDR3 protein comes from TCRdb applying MiXCR to the 5' RACE reads. The repertoire holds 1.2 million to 1.5 million distinct CDR3 sequences, with roughly 59% as singletons. Whole-study findings and limits: More naive CD4+ cells and higher diversity were found in long-lived than in aged donors. Since the PBMCs were unsorted, naive and antigen-experienced cells could not be conclusively compared.

The chain is built from TRBV6-4 and TRBJ2-3; TRBD2 matches 12 bases. The specimen sequenced was blood. The receptor was derived from a man aged 18-30 years in good health. Here the CDR3 DNA reads TGTGCCAGCAGTGAGGAGACTAGCGGGAGCTATACAGATACGCAGTATTTT. As protein: CASSEETSGSYTDTQYF.